These 20 T cell receptor beta chains originate from one sample sequenced in a study of blood T cell repertoires in COVID-19. The data were produced by immunoSEQ multiplex PCR, yet TCRdb's version contains in-frame clones alone and is incomplete. The sample has under 200,000 clones; 82% are singletons. Sequenced material: PBMCs or T cells enriched from blood (not recorded which). These receptors all stem from a man between 60 and 75 years old who had recovered from COVID-19.

This chain links TRBV19 with TRBJ1-6; TRBD1 aligns across 7 bases. After removal of 3 bases from V and 7 bases from J, the junction contained 9 bases not matched to a gene. CDR3 length: 16 amino acids. Per germline, CDR1 LNHDA and CDR2 SQIVND (reference sequence). CDR3 protein: CASSINRGQPNSPLHF. In DNA form, the CDR3 reads TGTGCCAGTAGTATTAATCGGGGACAGCCAAATTCACCCCTCCACTTT. Drawing the rest from reference TRBV19 and TRBJ1-6, the complete variable domain is DGGITQSPKYLFRKEGQNVTLSCEQNLNHDAMYWYRQDPGQGLRLIYYSQIVNDFQKGDIAEGYSVSREKKESFPLTVTSAQKNPTAFYLCASSINRGQPNSPLHFGNGTRLTVT.

The rearrangement joins TRBV28 to TRBJ1-2; TRBD1 agrees at 10 bases. V was clipped by 7 bases and J by 5 bases; unmatched bases: 4. CDR1 MDHEN and CDR2 SYDVKM come from the germline V gene. The CDR3 consists of 13 residues. The CDR3 sequence is CASTDRGLYGYTF. The CDR3 region has the DNA TGTGCCAGCACCGACAGGGGGCTGTATGGCTACACCTTC.

The chain uses TRBV6-5 and TRBJ1-1; 8 bases are shared with TRBD1. The V gene's germline CDR1 is MNHEY and CDR2 SVGAGI. The ends lost 0 bases at V and 4 bases at J; junction bases unmatched: 4. The CDR3 loop spans 15 amino acids. CDR3 coding DNA: TGTGCCAGCAGTTACTCCCAGGGGGCTGCCACTGAAGCTTTCTTT. This encodes CASSYSQGAATEAFF.

This chain connects TRBV18 to TRBJ1-3, with D maybe TRBD1 (6 bases). The CDR3 extends over 15 amino acids. V lost 0 bases and J lost 7, with 13 bases in between. Germline loops: CDR1 KGHSH, CDR2 LQKENI. The CDR3 loop is CASSPPQGPGNTIYF. The CDR3 nucleotides read TGTGCCAGCTCACCACCACAGGGCCCGGGGAACACCATATATTTT.

CDR3 amino acids: CASSRPGAGGMQETQYF. CDR3 bases: TGTGCCAGCAGTCGCCCCGGAGCGGGGGGGATGCAAGAGACCCAGTACTTC. This sequence joins TRBV28 and TRBJ2-5, with 10 bases identical to TRBD2. This CDR3 is built from 17 residues. The trim removed 5 bases at V and 2 bases at J, leaving 11 bases unmatched. The germline CDR1 and CDR2 sequences are MDHEN and SYDVKM.

The gene calls are TRBV6-5 and TRBJ1-2, with no clear D. CDR3 length: 13 amino acids. Between the trimmed V and J ends, which lost 6 bases and 7 bases, there was a span of 15 bases. Germline lookup yields CDR1 MNHEY and CDR2 SVGAGI. The CDR3 nucleotides are TGTGCCAGCAGGAGAGGGTCCGGCGGTGGCTACACCTTC. Translating it yields CASRRGSGGGYTF.

CDR3 loop: CASSYLGSLLTGDTEAFF. DNA of the CDR3: TGTGCCAGCAGCTATTTGGGCTCCCTACTTACAGGGGACACTGAAGCTTTCTTT. The chain couples TRBV5-8 to TRBJ1-1; 7 bases agree with TRBD1. The V gene's germline CDR1 is SGHTS and CDR2 YDEGEE. Trimming took 3 bases from V and 3 from J; bases not matched to a gene: 17. This CDR3 contains 18 residues.

The chain employs TRBV19 and TRBJ2-7; tentative D call: TRBD1 (5 bases). V was shortened by 5 bases and J by 4 bases, with 9 bases between the two germline ends. This CDR3 region has 12 residues. The germline V gene has CDR1 LNHDA and CDR2 SQIVND (reference sequence). The CDR3 loop is CASSPGFYEQYF. The CDR3 DNA reads as TGTGCCAGTAGTCCAGGGTTTTACGAGCAGTACTTC.

This chain links TRBV5-1 with TRBJ1-4; 8 bases align to TRBD1. V shed 4 bases and J 3 bases; nucleotides not matched to a gene: 5. This CDR3 contains 15 residues. Per the germline V gene, CDR1 is SGHRS and CDR2 is YFSETQ. The CDR3 is CASSTDRGSNEKLFF. Here the CDR3 DNA reads TGCGCCAGCAGCACCGACAGGGGATCTAATGAAAAACTGTTTTTT. Supplemented by reference TRBV5-1 and TRBJ1-4, the full variable domain reads KAGVTQTPRYLIKTRGQQVTLSCSPISGHRSVSWYQQTPGQGLQFLFEYFSETQRNKGNFPGRFSGRQFSNSRSEMNVSTLELGDSALYLCASSTDRGSNEKLFFGSGTQLSVL.

This chain joins TRBV7-3 and TRBJ2-5, with D possibly TRBD2 on 7 matching bases. Germline CDR1 is SGHTA and CDR2 is FQGTGA. Trimming took 1 base from V and 4 from J, leaving 13 bases between them. The CDR3 is 15 residues long. The CDR3 region has the DNA TGTGCCAGCAGCTTAATGGGGGGGCCCAGAGAGACCCAGTACTTC. The encoded protein is CASSLMGGPRETQYF.

The rearrangement links TRBV18 to TRBJ2-2, with no clear D. CDR1 is KGHSH and CDR2 is LQKENI in the germline V gene. The CDR3 is made up of 16 amino acids. With 1 base removed from V and 2 bases from J, the gap between germline ends came to 11 bases. The DNA for the CDR3 is TGTGCCAGCTCACCACGTCCCGAAACAAACACCGGGGAGCTGTTTTTT. Translated, it gives CASSPRPETNTGELFF.

The chain links TRBV14 to TRBJ1-4; no reliable D call. Germline CDR1 reads SGHDN; CDR2 reads FVKESK. The CDR3 runs 12 residues. Trimming took off 1 base at V and 14 bases at J, with 11 bases between the two ends. The CDR3 DNA reads as TGTGCCAGCAGCCAAGTCTCGTCTCGTCTGTTTTTT. Translation: CASSQVSSRLFF.

The chain has TRBV7-9 and TRBJ2-1; D might be TRBD2 (5 bases). CDR1 SEHNR and CDR2 FQNEAQ come from the germline V gene (reference sequence). The CDR3 spans 13 residues. Trimming took off 3 bases at V and 10 bases at J, with 13 bases between the two ends. CDR3 nucleotides: TGTGCCAGCAGCTTTACCGAAGGAGGCGAGCAGTTCTTC. Translated: CASSFTEGGEQFF.

CDR3 sequence: CATRLGQGVWETQYF. The CDR3 DNA reads TGTGCCACCCGCTTGGGACAGGGGGTATGGGAGACCCAGTACTTC. The V and J genes are TRBV19 and TRBJ2-5, with 11 nucleotides matching TRBD1. This CDR3 is 15 amino acids long. The V gene's germline CDR1 is LNHDA and CDR2 SQIVND (reference sequence). V was pared by 10 bases and J by 5 bases, with 12 bases of the junction left unmatched.

The chain has TRBV6-5 and TRBJ2-5, with 8 bases that match TRBD2. Unmatched junction bases numbered 17, after V lost 7 bases and J lost 7 bases. Per germline, CDR1 MNHEY and CDR2 SVGAGI. This CDR3 has 16 residues. The CDR3 here is CASNYGGSGSKVTQYF. In DNA, the CDR3 is TGTGCCAGCAATTATGGTGGGAGCGGGAGTAAGGTGACCCAGTACTTC.

This rearrangement joins TRBV9 to TRBJ2-3; 7 bases agree with TRBD2. Looked up from germline, CDR1 is SGDLS and CDR2 is YYNGEE. This CDR3 comprises 14 residues. The trim removed 0 bases at V and 10 bases at J, leaving 8 bases unmatched. The CDR3 loop is CASSVDDGRSSQYF. DNA of the CDR3: TGTGCCAGCAGCGTAGACGACGGGAGGTCGTCGCAGTATTTT.

This clone appeared many times. The J gene is TRBJ2-2, the V gene TRBV13, with TRBD1 identical over 11 bases. The V and J ends lost 4 bases and 6 bases, in that order; junction bases with no gene match: 7. Germline-derived CDR1 and CDR2 are PRHDT and FYEKMQ (reference sequence). CDR3 size: 16 residues. CDR3 DNA: TGTGCCAGCAGCTCCTGGACAGGGGGCTTCGCCGGGGAGCTGTTTTTT. As protein: CASSSWTGGFAGELFF.

This chain uses TRBV27 with TRBJ2-7, with TRBD1 matching over 9 bases. The CDR3 length is 15 residues. Trimming cost V 7 bases and J 9 bases; bases outside gene matches: 16. The germline gives CDR1 MNHEY, CDR2 SMNVEV (reference sequence). The CDR3, as DNA: TGTGCCAGCACTCCTGGGACAGGGAGAACTACGGTGCAGTACTTC. Its protein product is CASTPGTGRTTVQYF.

The chain employs TRBV19 and TRBJ2-1, with D unclear. V was clipped by 6 bases and J by 3 bases, with 9 bases between them. The CDR3 contains 13 residues. The V gene's germline CDR1 is LNHDA and CDR2 SQIVND (reference sequence). The CDR3 nucleotides are TGTGCCAGTAGCCGCCAGGTCTACAATGAGCAGTTCTTC. It yields the protein CASSRQVYNEQFF.

The V call is TRBV30, the J call TRBJ1-4; TRBD1 agrees at 7 bases. The V and J ends lost 1 base and 8 bases, in that order; junction bases with no gene match: 10. Germline-derived CDR1 and CDR2 are GTSNPN and SVGIG (reference sequence). The CDR3 consists of 15 residues. The CDR3 DNA follows: TGTGCCTGGAGTGCTCCCGGGACAGTGCGAGAAAAACTGTTTTTT. Amino acid sequence: CAWSAPGTVREKLFF.